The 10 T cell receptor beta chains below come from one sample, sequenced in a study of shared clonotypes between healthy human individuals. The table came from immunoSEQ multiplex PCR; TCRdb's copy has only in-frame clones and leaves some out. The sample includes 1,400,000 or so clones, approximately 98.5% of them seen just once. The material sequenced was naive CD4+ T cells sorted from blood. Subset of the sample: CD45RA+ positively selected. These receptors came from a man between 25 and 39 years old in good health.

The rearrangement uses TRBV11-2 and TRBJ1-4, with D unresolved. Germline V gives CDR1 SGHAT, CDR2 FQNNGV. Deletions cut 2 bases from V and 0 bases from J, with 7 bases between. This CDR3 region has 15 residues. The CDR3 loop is CASSLSVATNEKLFF. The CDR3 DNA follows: TGTGCCAGCAGCTTAAGTGTGGCAACTAATGAAAAACTGTTTTTT.

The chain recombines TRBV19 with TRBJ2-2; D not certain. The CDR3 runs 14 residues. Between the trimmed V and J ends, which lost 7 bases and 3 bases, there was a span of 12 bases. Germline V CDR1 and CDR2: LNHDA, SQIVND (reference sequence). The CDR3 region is CASMGVLYTGELFF. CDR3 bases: TGTGCCAGTATGGGTGTCCTTTACACCGGGGAGCTGTTTTTT.

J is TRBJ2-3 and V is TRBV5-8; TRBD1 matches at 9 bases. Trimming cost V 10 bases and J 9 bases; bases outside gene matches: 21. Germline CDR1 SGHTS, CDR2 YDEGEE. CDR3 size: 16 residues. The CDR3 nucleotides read TGTGCCCAGCAGCCTCGAACGGGACAGGGACAAAGGACGCAGTATTTT. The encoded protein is CAQQPRTGQGQRTQYF.

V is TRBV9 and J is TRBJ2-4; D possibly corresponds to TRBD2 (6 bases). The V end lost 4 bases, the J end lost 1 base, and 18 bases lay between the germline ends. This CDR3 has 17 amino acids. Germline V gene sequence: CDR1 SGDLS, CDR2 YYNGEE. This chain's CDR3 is CASSPSGSGKAKNIQYF. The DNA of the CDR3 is TGTGCCAGCAGCCCCTCCGGGAGTGGAAAGGCCAAAAACATTCAGTACTTC.

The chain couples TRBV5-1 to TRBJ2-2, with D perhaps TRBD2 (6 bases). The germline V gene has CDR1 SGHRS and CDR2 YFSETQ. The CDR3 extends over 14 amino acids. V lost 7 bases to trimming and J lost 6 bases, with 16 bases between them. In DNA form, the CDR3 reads TGCGCCAGCGAAGACCTTAGCGGAGCCGGGGAGCTGTTTTTT. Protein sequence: CASEDLSGAGELFF.

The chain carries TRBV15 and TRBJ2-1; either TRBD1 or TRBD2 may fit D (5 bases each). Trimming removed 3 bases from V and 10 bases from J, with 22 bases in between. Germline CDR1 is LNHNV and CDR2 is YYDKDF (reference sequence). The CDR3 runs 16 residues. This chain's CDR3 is CATSSPSRGVLGEQFF. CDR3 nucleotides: TGTGCCACCAGCAGCCCATCCCGAGGGGTCTTGGGGGAGCAGTTCTTC.

In DNA, the CDR3 is TGCGCCAGCAGCGTGACGGATGGCACAGATACGCAGTATTTT. Its translation: CASSVTDGTDTQYF. The rearrangement joins TRBV4-3 to TRBJ2-3; D not certain. The CDR3 is 14 amino acids. The germline CDR1 and CDR2 sequences are LGHNA and YSLEER. Trimming cost V 5 bases and J 1 base, with 10 bases left between them.

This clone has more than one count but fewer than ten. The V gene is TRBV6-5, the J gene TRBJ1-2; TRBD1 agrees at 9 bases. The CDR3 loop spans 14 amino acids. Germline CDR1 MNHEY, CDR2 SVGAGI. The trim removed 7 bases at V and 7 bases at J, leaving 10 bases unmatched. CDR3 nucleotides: TGTGCCAGCACCGCCACAGGGGGCAAGGGTGGCTACACCTTC. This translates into CASTATGGKGGYTF.

This CDR3 reads CATRDRVGETQYF. In DNA, the CDR3 is TGTGCCACCCGGGACAGGGTTGGAGAGACCCAGTACTTC. The chain links TRBV15 to TRBJ2-5; TRBD1 matches at 9 bases. V lost 8 bases to trimming and J lost 4 bases; unmatched junction nucleotides: 5. The germline CDR1 and CDR2 sequences are LNHNV and YYDKDF (reference sequence). The CDR3 loop spans 13 amino acids.

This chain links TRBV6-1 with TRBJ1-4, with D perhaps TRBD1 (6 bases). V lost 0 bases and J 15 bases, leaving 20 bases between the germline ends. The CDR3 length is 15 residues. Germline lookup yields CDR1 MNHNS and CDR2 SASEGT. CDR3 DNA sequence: TGTGCCAGCAGTGAAGCAAGGTCTCCGCCGGACAGTTTGTTTTTT. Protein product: CASSEARSPPDSLFF.